These 21 T cell receptor beta chains were sequenced from one sample in a study of T-cell reconstitution after alpha-beta-depleted transplantation in children. The TCRbeta library incorporated unique molecular identifiers. From the PCR reads, TCRdb called clonotypes with MiXCR, one entry per CDR3 protein. This table holds around 400,000 distinct CDR3 sequences, roughly 22% found once. Source: PBMCs from the stem cell graft donor, taken from the stem cell graft. The receptors stem from a human donor who donated a stem cell graft to a child with acute myeloid leukemia.

This clonotype was detected a few times. The chain combines TRBV4-2 with TRBJ2-1, with 11 bases that match TRBD2. Trimming cost V 0 bases and J 0 bases; bases outside gene matches: 4. CDR1 and CDR2 (germline): LGHNA, YNFKEQ. The CDR3 contains 18 residues. The CDR3 DNA sequence: TGTGCCAGCAGCCAAGATTTTAGCGGGAGGGCCTCCTACAATGAGCAGTTCTTC. Encoded protein: CASSQDFSGRASYNEQFF.

Comment on this clonotype: A read error may produce the germline difference seen at one junction end. CDR3 residues: CATGAGFTDTQYF. The CDR3 DNA reads TGCGCCACAGGGGCGGGATTCACAGATACGCAGTATTTT. The rearrangement links TRBV11-2 to TRBJ2-3; a possible D gene is TRBD1 (7 bases). CDR3 length equals 13 residues. The germline V gene encodes CDR1 SGHAT and CDR2 FQNNGV. Full variable domain (outside the CDR3, taken from reference TRBV11-2 and TRBJ2-3): EAGVAQSPRYKIIEKRQSVAFWCNPISGHATLYWYQQILGQGPKLLIQFQNNGVVDDSQLPKDRFSAERLKGVDSTLKIQPAKLEDSAVYLCATGAGFTDTQYFGPGTRLTVL.

This clonotype has a handful of counts. The V call is TRBV7-6, the J call TRBJ2-7; 10 bases fit TRBD1. V dropped 5 bases and J dropped 6; count of bases not matched to a gene: 13. Germline values: CDR1 SGHVS, CDR2 FNYEAQ. This CDR3 is built from 16 residues. The chain's CDR3 is CASSPYPDRGLGEQYF. The CDR3 DNA reads TGTGCCAGCAGCCCTTACCCAGACAGGGGGCTAGGCGAGCAGTACTTC.

This chain joins TRBV18 and TRBJ2-1; 15 positions agree with TRBD2. J lost 10 bases, V lost 1 base, and 5 bases had no gene match. Germline V gene data show CDR1 as KGHSH and CDR2 as LQKENI. This CDR3 is built from 16 residues. CDR3 nucleotide sequence: TGTGCCAGCTCACCACAGGGACTAGCGGGAGGCTTGGAGCAGTTCTTC. Protein product: CASSPQGLAGGLEQFF.

CDR3 sequence (DNA): TGTGCCAGCAGAATACAGGGATATCAGCCCCAGCATTTT. Protein sequence: CASRIQGYQPQHF. This sequence joins TRBV2 and TRBJ1-5; possible D gene TRBD1, 6 bases. Trimming stripped 6 bases from V and 5 bases from J, with 11 bases between. Germline V lookup: CDR1 SNHLY, CDR2 FYNNEI. CDR3 length: 13 amino acids.

This clonotype was recorded a few times. The chain carries TRBV6-5 and TRBJ2-2; 10 bases are a match to TRBD2. V trimming: 2 bases; J trimming: 5 bases; junction bases outside the gene matches: 5. This CDR3 contains 16 residues. Germline loops: CDR1 MNHEY, CDR2 SVGAGI. For the CDR3, the DNA is TGTGCCAGCAGTTACGGGCTAGCGGGAGAGACCGGGGAGCTGTTTTTT. This codes for CASSYGLAGETGELFF.

The chain uses TRBV4-1 and TRBJ1-1; possible D gene TRBD1, 5 bases. The V gene's germline CDR1 is MGHRA and CDR2 YSYEKL. V shed 0 bases and J shed 4 bases, with 9 bases lying between them. This CDR3 has 14 amino acids. CDR3 sequence: CASSQDPRATEAFF. The CDR3 DNA sequence: TGCGCCAGCAGCCAAGATCCCAGGGCCACTGAAGCTTTCTTT.

This clonotype was detected ten times or more. This chain connects TRBV27 to TRBJ2-2; 8 bases agree with TRBD1. Germline V gives CDR1 MNHEY, CDR2 SMNVEV (reference sequence). V lost 5 bases and J lost 6; bases outside the gene matches: 5. The CDR3 length is 14 residues. CDR3 coding DNA: TGTGCCAGCAGTCGGACAGGGACTGCCGGGGAGCTGTTTTTT. Its translation is CASSRTGTAGELFF.

The chain employs TRBV7-2 and TRBJ2-5; D is uncertain. This CDR3 contains 15 residues. The germline V and J ends were trimmed by 1 base and 0 bases, with 9 bases remaining between them. Germline CDR1 SGHTA, CDR2 FQGNSA. The CDR3 here is CASSLGSMYQETQYF. For the CDR3, the DNA is TGTGCCAGCAGCTTAGGTTCAATGTACCAAGAGACCCAGTACTTC.

J is TRBJ2-1 and V is TRBV20-1; 7 nucleotides agree with TRBD2. The CDR3 covers 16 residues. V was clipped by 3 bases and J by 7 bases; unmatched bases: 15. Per germline, CDR1 DFQATT and CDR2 SNEGSKA (reference sequence). Here the CDR3 DNA reads TGCAGTGCTAGGCGGTTGACTAGCCCGAGGAGTAATGAGCAGTTCTTC. Its translation is CSARRLTSPRSNEQFF.

The chain employs TRBV5-1 and TRBJ1-1; D unresolved. Germline assignment: CDR1 SGHRS and CDR2 YFSETQ. The CDR3 spans 14 residues. V was trimmed by 5 bases and J by 3 bases, leaving 14 bases between them. CDR3 DNA sequence: TGCGCCAGCAGGCCCACAGTGGAGGACACTGAAGCTTTCTTT. It encodes CASRPTVEDTEAFF.

This clonotype was detected many times. This chain joins TRBV12-3 or TRBV12-4 and TRBJ1-2, with D perhaps matching TRBD1 (6 bases). The V gene lost 10 bases and the J gene lost 2 bases, with 17 bases spanning the gap. The CDR3 runs to 14 residues. Here the CDR3 DNA reads TGTGCCACAGCCAACAGGGAGGTCAACTATGGCTACACCTTC. This translates into CATANREVNYGYTF.

The chain uses TRBV9 and TRBJ2-5; D unresolved. Germline assignment: CDR1 SGDLS and CDR2 YYNGEE. Trimming shortened V by 0 bases and J by 4 bases, and 4 bases separated the two germline ends. This CDR3 comprises 12 residues. CDR3 DNA sequence: TGTGCCAGCAGCGTAGCGGGAGAGACCCAGTACTTC. Residues: CASSVAGETQYF.

This clonotype has only a few counts. The chain has TRBV12-3 or TRBV12-4 and TRBJ2-7; D uncertain. The CDR3 sequence is 14 residues long. With 1 base removed from V and 2 bases from J, the gap between germline ends came to 9 bases. CDR3 sequence: CASSLGGNAYEQYF. Written as DNA, the CDR3 is TGTGCCAGCAGTTTAGGGGGAAATGCCTACGAGCAGTACTTC.

The chain recombines TRBV29-1 with TRBJ2-3; D is ambiguous. The V gene's germline CDR1 is SQVTM and CDR2 ANQGSEA. V was shortened by 4 bases and J by 0 bases, with 11 bases between the two germline ends. This CDR3 is built from 14 residues. CDR3 region: CSVVRQTSTDTQYF. The DNA of the CDR3 is TGCAGCGTTGTTCGGCAGACTAGCACAGATACGCAGTATTTT.

This clonotype was recorded a few times. The genes are TRBV27 and TRBJ2-7; the D gene could be TRBD1 or TRBD2 (6 bases each). The CDR3 has 13 amino acids. Trimming stripped 7 bases from V and 1 base from J, with 11 bases between. The germline gives CDR1 MNHEY, CDR2 SMNVEV (reference sequence). The CDR3 protein is CASKGGGSYEQYF. The CDR3 DNA reads as TGTGCCAGCAAGGGGGGAGGTTCCTACGAGCAGTACTTC.

J is TRBJ2-3 and V is TRBV9; D possibly uses TRBD1 or TRBD2 (7 bases each). With 4 bases removed from V and 3 bases from J, the gap between germline ends came to 18 bases. Germline CDR1 is SGDLS and CDR2 is YYNGEE. This CDR3 region has 16 residues. The CDR3 DNA follows: TGTGCCAGCAGCCCCAGGGGGAGGGAAGTGACAGATACGCAGTATTTT. Translating gives CASSPRGREVTDTQYF.

This clonotype was seen ten or more times. This chain uses TRBV20-1 with TRBJ2-1, with TRBD2 identical over 7 bases. V shed 5 bases, J shed 1 base, and the junction held 11 bases outside the gene matches. Germline V lookup: CDR1 DFQATT, CDR2 SNEGSKA (reference sequence). The CDR3 runs to 16 residues. The CDR3 reads CSAEDISGTSYNEQFF. CDR3 DNA sequence: TGCAGTGCTGAGGATATAAGCGGGACTTCCTACAATGAGCAGTTCTTC.

This clonotype was seen ten or more times. The J gene is TRBJ2-3, the V gene TRBV20-1; TRBD2 might be the D (6 bases). Trimming cost V 3 bases and J 1 base, with 17 bases left between them. Germline assignment: CDR1 DFQATT and CDR2 SNEGSKA (reference sequence). The CDR3 totals 16 residues. The CDR3 is CSARPPPSARTDTQYF. CDR3 nucleotides: TGCAGTGCTAGGCCTCCTCCTAGCGCACGCACAGATACGCAGTATTTT.

This rearrangement joins TRBV7-1 to TRBJ2-7; D is perhaps TRBD1 or TRBD2 (5 bases each). Being an ORF, TRBV7-1 has a function that is uncertain. This CDR3 has 13 amino acids. With 3 bases removed from V and 4 bases from J, the gap between germline ends came to 10 bases. The CDR3 protein is CASSSRGGYEQYF. CDR3 sequence (DNA): TGTGCCAGCAGCTCGAGGGGCGGGTACGAGCAGTACTTC.

This clonotype was picked up many times. The rearrangement uses TRBV20-1 and TRBJ2-2; perhaps TRBD2 as D (5 bases). CDR3 size: 15 residues. Germline CDR1 reads DFQATT; CDR2 reads SNEGSKA (reference sequence). Trimming removed 3 bases at V and 1 base at J, with 12 bases between. The CDR3 spells CSASVLAQNTGELFF. The DNA for the CDR3 is TGCAGTGCTAGCGTTCTAGCCCAGAACACCGGGGAGCTGTTTTTT.